This entry is about one T cell receptor beta chain. Its matching antigen is unknown. These data are taken from a study of cytomegalovirus exposure and HLA in healthy donors. Vbeta (60) and Jbeta (13) primers were used in the PCR. Using immunoSEQ multiplex PCR, the repertoire was profiled, and TCRdb retains in-frame clones only, with some absent. The data show about 150,000 clones, 60% to 80% seen once. Broader study findings: Cytomegalovirus status was reportedly diagnosed by the classifier with high specificity and sensitivity. Of the V segments, some could not be distinguished, including TRBV6-2 and TRBV6-3, and were excluded. The study designated 150 or so TCR beta chains cytomegalovirus-associated.

Germline trimming cut 4 bases from V and 2 bases from J; bases unmatched to any gene: 14. The germline CDR1 and CDR2 sequences are LNHDA and SQIVND (reference sequence). The CDR3 length is 18 residues. The V and J genes are TRBV19 and TRBJ1-5; TRBD1 agrees at 7 bases. Material for sequencing was PBMCs. This TCR derives from a woman aged 40 to 55 in good health and CMV-seronegative. CDR3 coding DNA: TGTGCCAGTAGTAGTACCGGGACAGTAAATTTAGGCAATCAGCCCCAGCATTTT. Protein: CASSSTGTVNLGNQPQHF.